The rows below give T cell receptor beta chains drawn from one sample of a study of T-cell reconstitution after alpha-beta-depleted transplantation in children. TCRdb analysed the PCR reads with MiXCR anew, one entry per CDR3 protein. The sample holds more than 200,000 distinct CDR3 sequences, roughly 26% seen once. The sequencing used PBMCs, collected before TCRalphabeta/CD19-depleted stem cell transplant. The source of these receptors is a girl aged 2-10 years with Fanconi anemia, due to receive a stem cell transplant. Both conserved end residues are part of each CDR3. A D gene is named only where the DNA matches it firmly. A row's size may be missing; if present it is once, few, many or a size class.

J gene: TRBJ2-5
clone size: once
V gene: TRBV6-5
D gene: .
CDR3 DNA: TGTGCCAGCAGTTACACGTCCGGGCCTCCCTTGGAAGAGACCCAGTACTTC
CDR3 protein: CASSYTSGPPLEETQYF

J gene: TRBJ2-1
clone size: .
V gene: TRBV27
D gene: TRBD2
CDR3 DNA: TGTGCCAGCAGTAGGACTAGCCCGTACAATGAGCAGTTCTTC
CDR3 protein: CASSRTSPYNEQFF

J gene: TRBJ1-2
clone size: many
V gene: TRBV29-1
D gene: .
CDR3 DNA: TGCAGCGTTCGTCAGGGCGGCTATGGCTACACCTTC
CDR3 protein: CSVRQGGYGYTF

J gene: TRBJ1-4
clone size: few
V gene: TRBV7-9
D gene: TRBD1
CDR3 DNA: TGTGCCAGCAGCCGCGCGGGACAGGGAGGGAAAAAACTGTTTTTT
CDR3 protein: CASSRAGQGGKKLFF

J gene: TRBJ2-1
clone size: .
V gene: TRBV7-3
D gene: .
CDR3 DNA: TGTGCCAGCAGCTTAACGACGACTTCGAGCTCCTACAATGAGCAGTTCTTC
CDR3 protein: CASSLTTTSSSYNEQFF

J gene: TRBJ2-7
clone size: many
V gene: TRBV18
D gene: .
CDR3 DNA: TGTGCCAGCTCACCACCGGGGGTGTTGGGGGTCGTCTACGAGCAGTACTTC
CDR3 protein: CASSPPGVLGVVYEQYF

J gene: TRBJ1-1
clone size: many
V gene: TRBV7-6
D gene: TRBD1
CDR3 DNA: TGTGCCAGCAGCTTAGAATACGGGACAGCGGAAGCTTTCTTT
CDR3 protein: CASSLEYGTAEAFF

J gene: TRBJ1-2
clone size: .
V gene: TRBV20-1
D gene: .
CDR3 DNA: TGCAGTGCTAGAGACGGAACAGGGCCTTACTATGGCTACACCTTC
CDR3 protein: CSARDGTGPYYGYTF

J gene: TRBJ2-1
clone size: .
V gene: TRBV29-1
D gene: TRBD2
CDR3 DNA: TGCAGCGTTGAATATTGGGCGGGAGACGCCAATGAGCAGTTCTTC
CDR3 protein: CSVEYWAGDANEQFF

J gene: TRBJ2-3
clone size: .
V gene: TRBV20-1
D gene: .
CDR3 DNA: TGCAGTGCCATAGGGGTAGATACGCAGTATTTT
CDR3 protein: CSAIGVDTQYF

J gene: TRBJ2-7
clone size: few
V gene: TRBV29-1
D gene: .
CDR3 DNA: TGCAGCGTTGAGTGGCAGGGTATCTACGAGCAGTACTTC
CDR3 protein: CSVEWQGIYEQYF